The 18 T cell receptor beta chains below were found in one sample sequenced in a study of cytomegalovirus exposure and HLA in healthy donors. Vbeta (60) and Jbeta (13) primers were used in the PCR. Method: immunoSEQ multiplex PCR; TCRdb's copy keeps in-frame clones and lacks some. The sample shows around 170,000 clones, around 76% of them seen only once. The sequencing input was PBMCs. The receptor source for this set is a middle-aged man in good health and CMV-seronegative.

This clone appeared a few times. The chain links TRBV2 to TRBJ1-1; 7 nucleotides align to TRBD1. With V trimmed by 6 bases and J by 7 bases, 8 bases remained unmatched. The CDR3 is 13 amino acids. Germline CDR1 reads SNHLY; CDR2 reads FYNNEI. CDR3: CASRNNRGGEAFF. CDR3 sequence (DNA): TGTGCCAGCAGGAATAACAGGGGAGGTGAAGCTTTCTTT.

The chain is built from TRBV7-9 and TRBJ2-1, with D possibly TRBD1 on 5 matching bases. V was cut by 5 bases and J by 8 bases, with 19 bases left in between. Germline V gene sequence: CDR1 SEHNR, CDR2 FQNEAQ (reference sequence). This CDR3 region has 15 residues. CDR3 loop: CASSHIAPGKDEQFF. CDR3 DNA sequence: TGTGCCAGCAGCCATATAGCACCAGGGAAGGATGAGCAGTTCTTC. Drawing the rest from reference TRBV7-9 and TRBJ2-1, the complete variable domain is DTGVSQNPRHKITKRGQNVTFRCDPISEHNRLYWYRQTLGQGPEFLTYFQNEAQLEKSRLLSDRFSAERPKGSFSTLEIQRTEQGDSAMYLCASSHIAPGKDEQFFGPGTRLTVL.

The chain is built from TRBV28 and TRBJ2-2; TRBD1 matches at 7 bases. The CDR3 runs 12 residues. CDR1 is MDHEN and CDR2 is SYDVKM in the germline V gene. Trimming cost V 11 bases and J 3 bases; bases outside gene matches: 3. The CDR3 DNA follows: TGTGCCGCTCAGGGGGACACCGGGGAGCTGTTTTTT. Amino acids: CAAQGDTGELFF.

The chain employs TRBV5-1 and TRBJ2-7, with 10 bases lining up with TRBD2. V dropped 3 bases and J dropped 6; count of bases not matched to a gene: 12. Germline CDR1 reads SGHRS; CDR2 reads YFSETQ. The CDR3 consists of 16 residues. The CDR3 spells CASSSGPRTSGGEQYF. As DNA, the CDR3 is TGCGCCAGCAGCTCTGGACCACGGACTAGCGGCGGCGAGCAGTACTTC.

The chain recombines TRBV7-9 with TRBJ2-6, with D hard to call. Looked up from germline, CDR1 is SEHNR and CDR2 is FQNEAQ (reference sequence). V was cut by 5 bases and J by 0 bases, with 8 bases left in between. The CDR3 sequence is 15 residues long. Here the CDR3 DNA reads TGTGCCAGCAGCCCTCCCCCCTCTGGGGCCAACGTCCTGACTTTC. Its protein product is CASSPPPSGANVLTF.

The chain links TRBV5-1 to TRBJ1-2, with D perhaps TRBD1 (5 bases). This CDR3 comprises 13 residues. The germline V and J ends were trimmed by 5 bases and 5 bases, with 13 bases remaining between them. Germline V CDR1 and CDR2: SGHRS, YFSETQ. The CDR3 reads CASSYDSSYGYTF. CDR3 in DNA: TGCGCCAGCAGTTATGACAGTTCTTATGGCTACACCTTC. Full variable domain (missing parts from reference TRBV5-1 and TRBJ1-2): KAGVTQTPRYLIKTRGQQVTLSCSPISGHRSVSWYQQTPGQGLQFLFEYFSETQRNKGNFPGRFSGRQFSNSRSEMNVSTLELGDSALYLCASSYDSSYGYTFGSGTRLTVV.

The chain links TRBV15 to TRBJ2-3, with 15 bases aligning to TRBD2. The ends lost 2 bases at V and 1 base at J; junction bases unmatched: 22. CDR1 and CDR2 (germline): LNHNV, YYDKDF (reference sequence). The CDR3 consists of 24 residues. CDR3 loop: CATSRPRTSGGAHKLYLGTDTQYF. For the CDR3, the DNA is TGTGCCACCAGCAGACCGAGGACTAGCGGGGGGGCTCATAAGCTTTACTTAGGCACAGATACGCAGTATTTT.

V is TRBV5-1 and J is TRBJ2-7; TRBD2 matches 8 bases. This CDR3 has 15 residues. V trimming: 0 bases; J trimming: 4 bases; junction bases outside the gene matches: 6. In germline, CDR1 is SGHRS, CDR2 YFSETQ. The CDR3 here is CASSLATSGIYEQYF. The CDR3, as DNA: TGCGCCAGCAGCTTGGCCACTAGCGGCATATACGAGCAGTACTTC. Full variable domain (outside the CDR3, taken from reference TRBV5-1 and TRBJ2-7): KAGVTQTPRYLIKTRGQQVTLSCSPISGHRSVSWYQQTPGQGLQFLFEYFSETQRNKGNFPGRFSGRQFSNSRSEMNVSTLELGDSALYLCASSLATSGIYEQYFGPGTRLTVT.

The V call is TRBV5-1, the J call TRBJ2-7, with 10 bases matching TRBD2. The ends lost 5 bases at V and 3 bases at J; junction bases unmatched: 2. The CDR3 length is 13 residues. Germline lookup yields CDR1 SGHRS and CDR2 YFSETQ. The DNA for the CDR3 is TGCGCCAGCAGTCGGACTAGCGGCTACGAGCAGTACTTC. Translating gives CASSRTSGYEQYF.

This chain connects TRBV4-3 to TRBJ2-7; 9 nucleotides match TRBD1. Germline-derived CDR1 and CDR2 are LGHNA and YSLEER. V shed 6 bases and J 1 base; nucleotides not matched to a gene: 10. CDR3 length: 16 residues. The CDR3 DNA is TGCGCCAGCAGTCCTGCCGGGACAGGGCAATCCTACGAGCAGTACTTC. It specifies CASSPAGTGQSYEQYF.

This clone has a handful of counts. This chain joins TRBV27 and TRBJ2-3, with 13 bases aligning to TRBD2. Looked up from germline, CDR1 is MNHEY and CDR2 is SMNVEV (reference sequence). V shed 7 bases, J shed 1 base, and the junction held 14 bases outside the gene matches. The CDR3 totals 19 residues. CDR3 sequence (DNA): TGTGCCAGCACCAACCGCGGACTAGCGGGGGCCCTGGGCACAGATACGCAGTATTTT. It yields the protein CASTNRGLAGALGTDTQYF.

The CDR3 protein is CASSRQGGQPQHF. CDR3 coding DNA: TGTGCCAGCAGTAGACAGGGCGGGCAGCCCCAGCATTTT. The chain combines TRBV6-5 with TRBJ1-5; 7 nucleotides match TRBD1. Germline CDR1 is MNHEY and CDR2 is SVGAGI. CDR3 length equals 13 residues. V lost 5 bases and J lost 7; bases outside the gene matches: 5.

This clone was observed a few times. V and J are TRBV4-2 and TRBJ2-7, with 7 bases lining up with TRBD2. Per germline, CDR1 LGHNA and CDR2 YNFKEQ. CDR3 length equals 14 residues. The ends lost 0 bases at V and 3 bases at J; junction bases unmatched: 2. CDR3: CASSQDPGGYEQYF. CDR3 DNA sequence: TGTGCCAGCAGCCAAGATCCGGGAGGCTACGAGCAGTACTTC.

The chain uses TRBV2 and TRBJ1-5; D call uncertain. This CDR3 has 13 amino acids. The germline V gene encodes CDR1 SNHLY and CDR2 FYNNEI. Trimming stripped 7 bases from V and 0 bases from J, with 7 bases between. CDR3 region: CASKQNSNQPQHF. The CDR3 nucleotides are TGTGCCAGCAAACAGAATAGCAATCAGCCCCAGCATTTT.

This clone was recorded only once. The gene calls are TRBV28 and TRBJ2-2; TRBD2 agrees at 7 bases. CDR1 is MDHEN and CDR2 is SYDVKM in the germline V gene. The CDR3 loop spans 17 amino acids. Trimming removed 5 bases from V and 2 bases from J; junction bases left unmatched: 11. The CDR3 DNA is TGTGCCAGCAGTCTCTCGGCGGGAGTGCTCAACACCGGGGAGCTGTTTTTT. It encodes CASSLSAGVLNTGELFF. The whole variable domain, remainder taken from reference TRBV28 and TRBJ2-2, is DVKVTQSSRYLVKRTGEKVFLECVQDMDHENMFWYRQDPGLGLRLIYFSYDVKMKEKGDIPEGYSVSREKKERFSLILESASTNQTSMYLCASSLSAGVLNTGELFFGEGSRLTVL.

The chain couples TRBV10-3 to TRBJ1-1; D is uncertain. The CDR3 sequence is 14 residues long. The V and J ends lost 11 bases and 2 bases respectively, with 18 bases between them. Germline V gene sequence: CDR1 ENHRY, CDR2 SYGVKD. CDR3 in DNA: TGTGCCTCCTTAGCTTCGGGATCTAACACTGAAGCTTTCTTT. Protein: CASLASGSNTEAFF.

This clone was observed a single time. The chain recombines TRBV6-5 with TRBJ1-1, with D possibly being TRBD1 (6 bases). Deletions cut 2 bases from V and 8 bases from J, with 9 bases between. The CDR3 consists of 12 residues. Germline V gene data show CDR1 as MNHEY and CDR2 as SVGAGI. The CDR3 DNA is TGTGCCAGCAGTTACCGCAGGGGCGAAGCTTTCTTT. It translates to CASSYRRGEAFF.

The rearrangement joins TRBV25-1 to TRBJ2-3; 7 bases fit TRBD1. Trimming cost V 10 bases and J 5 bases; bases outside gene matches: 12. CDR3 length equals 14 residues. Germline V lookup: CDR1 MGHDK, CDR2 SYGVNS. CDR3 protein: CATGPGGSGDTQYF. DNA for the CDR3: TGTGCCACAGGCCCAGGGGGAAGCGGAGATACGCAGTATTTT.